One sample yielded the 25 T cell receptor beta chains listed below, sequenced in a study of T cells in women clearing cervical HPV infection (dated by TCRdb to 2017 to 2018). The library came from the immunoSEQ multiplex PCR assay. Entries here come from immuneACCESS through TCRdb and include only in-frame sequences with V and J called. Some clones fail to appear in such tables; in the studies checked, an unresolved V gene covers under half of the shortfall, and the cause of the remainder is unknown. This sample's clone table shows roughly 48,000 clones. The ten biggest clones cover around 1.5% of the sample. The sample taken for sequencing was blood buffy coat. The source is a woman between 18 and 70 years old with a cervical HPV16 infection that either progressed to CIN3+ or cleared (not recorded which).

For this clone: The CDR3 end lies 3 residues beyond the end of the read and is filled in from the germline J gene. Other nucleotide sequences in the sample specify the same CDR3. V is TRBV18 and J is TRBJ2-7; tentative D call: TRBD2 (6 bases). Trimming took 3 bases from V and 1 from J, leaving 13 bases between them. Germline V lookup: CDR1 KGHSH, CDR2 LQKENI. There are 15 residues in the CDR3. Partial CDR3 DNA: TGTGCCAGCTCACCGGGCCGGAGGGGATCCTACGAG. This gives the protein CASSPGRRGSYE. The whole CDR3 is CASSPGRRGSYEQYF.

Concerning this clone itself: The read falls 3 residues short of the CDR3 end, and the missing part is taken from the germline J gene. V usage is TRBV18 and J usage is TRBJ2-3; TRBD1 agrees at 8 bases. V lost 3 bases, J lost 1 base, and 6 bases stayed unmatched. Germline V gives CDR1 KGHSH, CDR2 LQKENI. The CDR3 has 16 amino acids. CDR3 loop: CASSPSTGVGTDTQYF. The CDR3 DNA, read in part, is TGTGCCAGCTCACCCTCGACAGGGGTGGGCACAGATACG.

As to this clone: The CDR3 end is not reached by the read, which stops 3 residues before it; the germline J gene fills it in. The genes are TRBV5-4 and TRBJ2-1; D unresolved. This CDR3 is built from 16 residues. Germline lookup yields CDR1 SGHNT and CDR2 YYREEE (reference sequence). The ends were cut back, 0 bases at V and 4 bases at J, with 14 bases in the middle. The CDR3 DNA, read in part, is TGTGCCAGCAGCTTGGCCACCAGGAGAACATACAATGAG. Translating gives CASSLATRRTYNE. In full, the CDR3 reads CASSLATRRTYNEQFF.

With respect to this clone: From the germline J gene comes the end of the CDR3, since the read stops 3 residues before it. The chain carries TRBV5-5 and TRBJ2-3, with 8 bases identical to TRBD2. Germline trimming cut 0 bases from V and 5 bases from J; bases unmatched to any gene: 2. Per the germline V gene, CDR1 is SGHKS and CDR2 is YYEKEE (reference sequence). This CDR3 is built from 14 residues. The sequenced part of the CDR3 DNA is TGTGCCAGCAGCTTGGGACTAGCGAGAGATACG. Translating gives CASSLGLARDT. The complete CDR3 protein is CASSLGLARDTQYF.

As for this clone: The CDR3 end is not reached by the read, which stops 3 residues before it; the germline J gene fills it in. The chain carries TRBV6-2 or TRBV6-3 and TRBJ2-3; the D is unclear. The germline gives CDR1 MNHEY, CDR2 SVGEGT. V lost 2 bases to trimming and J lost 3 bases, with 12 bases between them. The CDR3 spans 15 residues. CDR3 DNA, as far as it was read: TGTGCCAGCAGTTACCAGGCCCTATATACAGATACG. This translates into CASSYQALYTDT. The entire CDR3 is CASSYQALYTDTQYF.

For this clone: The read comes to an end 3 residues before the CDR3 does, leaving the germline J gene to fill in the end. The chain is built from TRBV9 and TRBJ2-7; weak D call: TRBD2 (6 bases). Trimming left V 4 bases short and J 5 bases short, with 13 bases between. The V gene's germline CDR1 is SGDLS and CDR2 YYNGEE. The CDR3 is made up of 13 amino acids. CDR3 bases read: TGTGCCAGCAGCACCCCAGGGAGGCACGAG. Protein sequence: CASSTPGRHE. The CDR3 in full is CASSTPGRHEQYF.

About this clone itself: Sequencing ends 3 residues short of the CDR3 end; the germline J gene provides the rest. V gene TRBV7-3 combines with J gene TRBJ2-6, with TRBD1 as a possible D gene (6 bases). V dropped 2 bases and J dropped 0 bases, with 11 bases sitting between them. This CDR3 contains 17 residues. Germline CDR1 is SGHTA and CDR2 is FQGTGA. The CDR3 protein is CASSLAGTTSGANVLTF. CDR3 bases read: TGTGCCAGCAGCTTAGCCGGGACAACCTCTGGGGCCAACGTC.

As regards this clone: The missing CDR3 end, 3 residues past where the read stops, is filled in from the germline J gene. This chain connects TRBV5-4 to TRBJ1-5; 7 positions match TRBD1. Germline V gene data show CDR1 as SGHNT and CDR2 as YYREEE (reference sequence). The ends lost 5 bases at V and 3 bases at J; junction bases unmatched: 5. The CDR3 totals 14 residues. The part of the CDR3 DNA that was read is TGTGCCAGCAGTGCCGGGACAGTCAATCAGCCC. This sequence encodes CASSAGTVNQP. In full, the CDR3 is CASSAGTVNQPQHF.

Comment on this clone: The read ends 3 residues shy of where the CDR3 ends; the end is completed using the germline J gene. The rearrangement joins TRBV7-2 to TRBJ1-1; TRBD1 matches 7 bases. Looked up from germline, CDR1 is SGHTA and CDR2 is FQGNSA. This CDR3 has 14 residues. CDR3 bases read: TGTGCCAGCAGTCAGCCGGGACAGCAACGAGAA. This sequence encodes CASSQPGQQRE. In full, the CDR3 is CASSQPGQQREAFF.

Note on this clone: Read data end 3 residues before the CDR3 end; the end is taken from the germline J gene. The chain couples TRBV7-2 to TRBJ1-4, with 9 positions matching TRBD1. The CDR3 is 14 amino acids. CDR1 and CDR2 (germline): SGHTA, FQGNSA. V trimming: 6 bases; J trimming: 5 bases; junction bases outside the gene matches: 4. The sequenced part of the CDR3 DNA is TGTGCCAGCAGTTCCGGGACAGGGAATGAAAAA. Translation: CASSSGTGNEK. The entire CDR3 reads CASSSGTGNEKLFF.

Remarks on this clone: Read data end 3 residues before the CDR3 end; the end is taken from the germline J gene. V gene TRBV18 combines with J gene TRBJ2-7; TRBD1 is a possible D gene (6 bases). Trimming left V 2 bases short and J 3 bases short, with 8 bases between. Germline CDR1 reads KGHSH; CDR2 reads LQKENI. The CDR3 runs to 13 residues. Incomplete CDR3 DNA: TGTGCCAGCTCACCAGGGACAAGCTACGAG. Its translation: CASSPGTSYE. The whole CDR3 protein reads CASSPGTSYEQYF.

A note on this clone: The read comes to an end 3 residues before the CDR3 does, leaving the germline J gene to fill in the end. The chain couples TRBV30 to TRBJ2-1, with 7 bases that match TRBD2. CDR3 length: 16 residues. Per germline, CDR1 GTSNPN and CDR2 SVGIG (reference sequence). V lost 2 bases, J lost 4 bases, and 11 bases stayed unmatched. CDR3 in amino acids: CAWSPNRGVVYNEQFF. The CDR3 DNA, read in part, is TGTGCCTGGAGTCCAAACCGGGGGGTAGTATACAATGAG.

Concerning this clone: The missing CDR3 end, 3 residues past where the read stops, is filled in from the germline J gene. The chain is built from TRBV20-1 and TRBJ2-5; 7 bases align to TRBD2. CDR3 size: 13 residues. Germline CDR1 DFQATT, CDR2 SNEGSKA (reference sequence). Losses at the gene ends were 3 bases for V and 1 base for J; bases not matched to a gene: 2. The sequenced CDR3 bases are TGCAGTGCTAGGATAGCGGGCCAAGAGACC. The encoded protein is CSARIAGQET. The CDR3 as a whole reads CSARIAGQETQYF.

As regards this clone: The read gets to within 3 residues of the CDR3 end, and the germline J gene fills in the rest. This chain joins TRBV19 and TRBJ1-5; weak D call: TRBD1 (5 bases). The V end lost 3 bases, the J end lost 0 bases, and 12 bases lay between the germline ends. CDR1 is LNHDA and CDR2 is SQIVND in the germline V gene (reference sequence). This CDR3 has 16 amino acids. Here the CDR3 reads CASSMLHRISNQPQHF. The part of the CDR3 DNA that was read is TGTGCCAGTAGTATGCTCCACAGGATTAGCAATCAGCCC.

Comments on this clone: The CDR3 end falls 3 residues outside the read, so it is completed with the germline J gene. This chain connects TRBV4-2 to TRBJ2-7; D is unresolved. CDR3 length equals 16 residues. Between the trimmed V and J ends, which lost 1 base and 2 bases, there was a span of 15 bases. CDR1 LGHNA and CDR2 YNFKEQ come from the germline V gene. The sequenced part of the CDR3 DNA is TGTGCCAGCAGCCAAGGGCTTCAAGGGTCTACCTACGAG. Its protein is CASSQGLQGSTYE. The CDR3, in full, reads CASSQGLQGSTYEQYF.

As concerns this clone: The read terminates 3 residues ahead of where the CDR3 ends, so the germline J gene completes it. The chain employs TRBV5-4 and TRBJ2-6; D remains unclear. Per germline, CDR1 SGHNT and CDR2 YYREEE (reference sequence). This CDR3 contains 13 residues. V gave up 4 bases and J gave up 4 bases, with 6 bases separating them. CDR3 bases read: TGTGCCAGCAGCCTCCTAGGGGCCAACGTC. This codes for CASSLLGANV. Given in full, the CDR3 is CASSLLGANVLTF.

Concerning this clone itself: Sequencing ends 3 residues short of the CDR3 end; the germline J gene provides the rest. The rearrangement joins TRBV30 to TRBJ1-5; D is possibly TRBD1 (5 bases). V gave up 2 bases and J gave up 2 bases, with 13 bases separating them. CDR1 GTSNPN and CDR2 SVGIG come from the germline V gene (reference sequence). This CDR3 region has 15 residues. CDR3 in amino acids: CAWSFGPGGNQPQHF. The CDR3 bases that were read are TGTGCCTGGAGTTTCGGTCCGGGGGGCAATCAGCCC.

A note on this clone: The CDR3 end falls 3 residues outside the read, so it is completed with the germline J gene. The rearrangement joins TRBV11-3 to TRBJ1-1; D gene ambiguous. There are 13 residues in the CDR3. Between the trimmed V and J ends, which lost 1 base and 3 bases, there was a span of 6 bases. Germline V gives CDR1 SGHNT, CDR2 YENEEA. CDR3 sequence: CASSLALDTEAFF. The sequenced part of the CDR3 DNA is TGTGCCAGCAGCTTAGCCCTCGACACTGAA. The complete variable domain, with remaining parts taken from reference TRBV11-3 and TRBJ1-1, reads EAGVVQSPRYKIIEKKQPVAFWCNPISGHNTLYWYLQNLGQGPELLIRYENEEAVDDSQLPKDRFSAERLKGVDSTLKIQPAELGDSAVYLCASSLALDTEAFFGQGTRLTVV.

Details on this clone: The CDR3 goes on 3 residues after the read ends, and that part is filled in from the germline J gene. This chain uses TRBV19 with TRBJ2-3; tentatively, D is TRBD1 or TRBD2 (5 bases each). V shed 4 bases and J shed 6 bases, with 20 bases lying between them. The germline CDR1 and CDR2 sequences are LNHDA and SQIVND (reference sequence). There are 16 residues in the CDR3. The sequenced CDR3 bases are TGTGCCAGTAGTACTGACAGAGGGCCCTGGTGGGATACG. Amino acids: CASSTDRGPWWDT. The CDR3 in its entirety is CASSTDRGPWWDTQYF.

Points on this clone: The read terminates 3 residues ahead of where the CDR3 ends, so the germline J gene completes it. The J gene is TRBJ2-7, the V gene TRBV20-1; no definite D call. The ends were cut back, 4 bases at V and 5 bases at J, with 24 bases in the middle. Germline V gene sequence: CDR1 DFQATT, CDR2 SNEGSKA (reference sequence). This CDR3 has 16 residues. Partial CDR3 DNA: TGCAGTGCTAAAGCCATGCTGCTAAGCTGGTCGAACGAG. The encoded protein is CSAKAMLLSWSNE. The entire CDR3 is CSAKAMLLSWSNEQYF.

A remark on this clone: The read stops 3 residues short of the end of the CDR3; the missing end is completed from the germline J gene. This chain links TRBV18 with TRBJ2-1, with 9 bases aligning to TRBD1. The J segment lost 9 bases and the V segment lost 0 bases, leaving 6 bases of the junction unmatched. The CDR3 sequence is 15 residues long. Germline-derived CDR1 and CDR2 are KGHSH and LQKENI. Partial CDR3 DNA: TGTGCCAGCTCACCACCCCCCCTGACAGGGGGTGAG. It encodes CASSPPPLTGGE. The full CDR3 protein reads CASSPPPLTGGEQFF.

About this clone itself: The read is 3 residues too short to cover the CDR3 end, so that end is filled in from the germline J gene. The rearrangement links TRBV5-5 to TRBJ2-6; D gene ambiguous. In germline, CDR1 is SGHKS, CDR2 YYEKEE (reference sequence). This CDR3 is built from 15 residues. V was trimmed by 1 base and J by 0 bases, leaving 5 bases between them. Partial CDR3 DNA: TGTGCCAGCAGCTTGCTCTTCTCTGGGGCCAACGTC. It translates to CASSLLFSGANV. The full CDR3 sequence reads CASSLLFSGANVLTF.

Comment on this clone: Coverage ceases 3 residues before the CDR3 finishes, and the germline J gene fills in the end. The chain couples TRBV10-2 to TRBJ2-1, with TRBD2 identical over 14 bases. From germline, CDR1 is WSHSY and CDR2 SAAADI. V trimming: 5 bases; J trimming: 1 base; junction bases outside the gene matches: 4. The CDR3 runs 17 residues. CDR3 DNA, as far as it was read: TGCGCCAGCAGTTCCGGGACTAGCGGGAGTTCCTACAATGAG. The encoded protein is CASSSGTSGSSYNE. The full-length CDR3 reads as CASSSGTSGSSYNEQFF.

As concerns this clone: The read ends 3 residues shy of where the CDR3 ends; the end is completed using the germline J gene. This rearrangement joins TRBV19 to TRBJ1-1; D gene unclear. Germline CDR1 is LNHDA and CDR2 is SQIVND (reference sequence). The V end was cut by 9 bases, the J end by 1 base, with 15 bases between. The CDR3 is 14 amino acids. The CDR3 here is CASAPVGRNTEAFF. The sequenced CDR3 bases are TGTGCCAGCGCCCCCGTTGGGCGGAACACTGAA.

In regard to this clone: The read comes to an end 3 residues before the CDR3 does, leaving the germline J gene to fill in the end. The chain combines TRBV20-1 with TRBJ2-3; 8 bases align to TRBD2. Looked up from germline, CDR1 is DFQATT and CDR2 is SNEGSKA (reference sequence). This CDR3 is built from 14 residues. V lost 2 bases to trimming and J lost 6 bases; unmatched junction nucleotides: 7. CDR3 region: CSARMSGRSDTQYF. The sequenced part of the CDR3 DNA is TGCAGTGCTAGAATGAGCGGGAGATCGGATACG.